Presented here are 3 T cell receptor beta chains from one specimen sequenced in a study of pediatric ulcerative colitis. Rectal tissue came from one to two pinch biopsies taken at colonoscopy. TCRdb keeps only in-frame clones here, not all; method: immunoSEQ multiplex PCR. This table holds some 50,000 clones, roughly 79% found once. Material: gut tissue. Receptors originate from a girl aged 5 to 17 with moderate ulcerative colitis.

The chain has TRBV5-1 and TRBJ1-1; D possibly corresponds to TRBD1 (5 bases). Trimming removed 1 base at V and 6 bases at J, with 10 bases between. The CDR3 sequence is 13 residues long. Germline V gives CDR1 SGHRS, CDR2 YFSETQ. This CDR3 reads CASSLTGDAEAFF. The CDR3 bases are TGCGCCAGCAGCTTGACCGGGGACGCTGAAGCTTTCTTT.

This chain joins TRBV4-2 and TRBJ2-7; D is ambiguous. Germline CDR1 reads LGHNA; CDR2 reads YNFKEQ. The CDR3 sequence is 15 residues long. V was clipped by 4 bases and J by 6 bases, with 19 bases between them. The CDR3 nucleotides are TGTGCCAGCAGCCTTTACTCGAGTAAAGATTTCGAGCAGTACTTC. Amino acid sequence: CASSLYSSKDFEQYF.

This chain connects TRBV6-1 to TRBJ1-5; maybe TRBD1 (6 bases). Germline loops: CDR1 MNHNS, CDR2 SASEGT. The CDR3 spans 13 residues. V was shortened by 8 bases and J by 1 base, with 9 bases between the two germline ends. The CDR3 bases are TGTGCCAGCGGAGGACAGAGCAATCAGCCCCAGCATTTT. It specifies CASGGQSNQPQHF.